Presented here are 19 T cell receptor beta chains from one specimen sequenced in a study of blood T cell repertoires in COVID-19. TCRdb's table, derived via immunoSEQ multiplex PCR, lists solely in-frame clones and lacks some. Of roughly 220,000 clones listed, 80% to 90% are singletons. Sequenced: peripheral blood. The receptors here all came from a woman between 55 and 75 years old who had recovered from COVID-19.

The chain couples TRBV5-1 to TRBJ2-7; TRBD1 matches 9 bases. Looked up from germline, CDR1 is SGHRS and CDR2 is YFSETQ. Unmatched junction bases numbered 5, after V lost 4 bases and J lost 0 bases. This CDR3 has 15 amino acids. CDR3 in amino acids: CASSPRTGDSYEQYF. The CDR3 nucleotides are TGCGCCAGCAGCCCCCGGACAGGGGACTCCTACGAGCAGTACTTC.

As concerns this clone: The germline gene is not matched at one end of the junction; a read error may be the cause. The rearrangement joins TRBV19 to TRBJ1-2; D uncertain. The CDR3 is 14 residues long. Germline V lookup: CDR1 LNHDA, CDR2 SQIVND (reference sequence). In DNA, the CDR3 is TGTGCCAGTAGTAGTACGACACTTGGATATGACTACACCTTC. Translating it yields CASSSTTLGYDYTF. The whole variable domain, remainder taken from reference TRBV19 and TRBJ1-2, is DGGITQSPKYLFRKEGQNVTLSCEQNLNHDAMYWYRQDPGQGLRLIYYSQIVNDFQKGDIAEGYSVSREKKESFPLTVTSAQKNPTAFYLCASSSTTLGYDYTFGSGTRLTVV.

The rearrangement links TRBV6-2 or TRBV6-3 to TRBJ2-5, with a weak D call TRBD2 (6 bases). Germline V gives CDR1 MNHEY, CDR2 SVGEGT. The length of the CDR3 is 16 residues. V lost 1 base and J 3 bases, leaving 15 bases between the germline ends. The CDR3 bases are TGTGCCAGCAGTTACTATGGGGGGACCGGAAAAGAGACCCAGTACTTC. Amino acid sequence: CASSYYGGTGKETQYF.

J is TRBJ1-4 and V is TRBV11-2, with 9 bases fitting TRBD1. Germline CDR1 is SGHAT and CDR2 is FQNNGV. The CDR3 has 15 amino acids. V lost 2 bases and J lost 5; bases outside the gene matches: 3. The CDR3 loop is CASSLQGQGNEKLFF. The CDR3 coding sequence is TGTGCCAGCAGCTTACAGGGACAGGGAAATGAAAAACTGTTTTTT.

This clone has only a few counts. V gene TRBV7-3 combines with J gene TRBJ2-2, with D perhaps TRBD1 (5 bases). V shed 1 base and J shed 4 bases, with 13 bases lying between them. CDR3 length: 16 residues. Germline CDR1 SGHTA, CDR2 FQGTGA. The CDR3 sequence: CASSLMAGMGTGELFF. CDR3 sequence (DNA): TGTGCCAGCAGCTTAATGGCAGGGATGGGCACCGGGGAGCTGTTTTTT.

Details on this clone: Other DNA sequences from this sample encode an identical CDR3 as well. The chain carries TRBV5-1 and TRBJ2-3, with 11 bases identical to TRBD2. V shed 0 bases, J shed 6 bases, and the junction held 3 bases outside the gene matches. This CDR3 is built from 15 residues. Germline V CDR1 and CDR2: SGHRS, YFSETQ. The CDR3 coding sequence is TGCGCCAGCAGCTTGGGTCTAGCGGGGGGTGATACGCAGTATTTT. Residues: CASSLGLAGGDTQYF.

This clone was seen once. The chain combines TRBV6-1 with TRBJ1-5; D call uncertain. Between the trimmed V and J ends, which lost 0 bases and 6 bases, there was a span of 12 bases. Germline V lookup: CDR1 MNHNS, CDR2 SASEGT. This CDR3 comprises 15 residues. The CDR3: CASSEAPPGGQPQHF. The DNA of the CDR3 is TGTGCCAGCAGTGAAGCGCCCCCCGGTGGTCAGCCCCAGCATTTT.

This clone was counted a few times. The CDR3, as DNA: TGTGCCAGCAGAGTCAGAGGAGGAAACACCATATATTTT. Encoded protein: CASRVRGGNTIYF. The chain combines TRBV7-9 with TRBJ1-3, with D unclear. V was clipped by 6 bases and J by 4 bases, with 10 bases between them. The CDR3 totals 13 residues. The germline CDR1 and CDR2 sequences are SEHNR and FQNEAQ (reference sequence).

V gene TRBV4-2 combines with J gene TRBJ1-2, with 8 bases aligning to TRBD1. V lost 3 bases to trimming and J lost 5 bases; unmatched junction nucleotides: 8. Germline loops: CDR1 LGHNA, CDR2 YNFKEQ. The CDR3 has 15 amino acids. CDR3 nucleotides: TGTGCCAGCAGCCACGAAGGGGACAGGAATTATGGCTACACCTTC. Amino acid sequence: CASSHEGDRNYGYTF.

The chain combines TRBV12-3 or TRBV12-4 with TRBJ1-2, with 7 bases identical to TRBD1. Trimming cost V 6 bases and J 7 bases; bases outside gene matches: 5. This CDR3 spans 12 amino acids. The CDR3 loop is CASSRQGSGYTF. For the CDR3, the DNA is TGTGCCAGCAGCCGACAGGGCAGTGGCTACACCTTC.

The chain joins TRBV19 to TRBJ1-1; D not certain. V was pared by 3 bases and J by 0 bases, with 8 bases between. The germline CDR1 and CDR2 sequences are LNHDA and SQIVND (reference sequence). The CDR3 length is 14 residues. CDR3 coding DNA: TGTGCCAGTAGTATCAATGACTTGAACACTGAAGCTTTCTTT. Residues: CASSINDLNTEAFF.

This rearrangement joins TRBV19 to TRBJ1-2; 9 bases line up with TRBD1. V gave up 10 bases and J gave up 9 bases; unmatched junction bases: 12. This CDR3 is 13 amino acids long. The germline V gene encodes CDR1 LNHDA and CDR2 SQIVND (reference sequence). CDR3 in amino acids: CATVRTGEYSYTF. The DNA for the CDR3 is TGTGCCACCGTACGGACAGGGGAATATAGCTACACCTTC.

The genes are TRBV30 and TRBJ2-1, with 10 bases identical to TRBD2. Germline CDR1 reads GTSNPN; CDR2 reads SVGIG (reference sequence). The junction had 5 bases not matched to a gene; V was cut back by 3 bases and J by 6 bases. CDR3 length: 14 amino acids. CDR3 amino acids: CAWRKRGGLNEQFF. CDR3 nucleotides: TGTGCCTGGAGAAAGCGGGGGGGCCTCAATGAGCAGTTCTTC.

V usage is TRBV9 and J usage is TRBJ1-2; possible D gene TRBD1, 6 bases. Trimming left V 4 bases short and J 7 bases short, with 17 bases between. The CDR3 is 14 residues long. The germline gives CDR1 SGDLS, CDR2 YYNGEE. This chain's CDR3 is CASSRSGTFVGYTF. The DNA of the CDR3 is TGTGCCAGCAGCAGGTCGGGGACATTTGTTGGCTACACCTTC.

The chain couples TRBV7-9 to TRBJ1-4, with 7 bases fitting TRBD1. J was trimmed by 3 bases and V by 0 bases; bases with no gene match: 7. The germline V gene encodes CDR1 SEHNR and CDR2 FQNEAQ (reference sequence). This CDR3 contains 17 residues. The CDR3 DNA reads as TGTGCCAGCAGCTTAGCTCCTCCGGGACAGCCTAATGAAAAACTGTTTTTT. Translation gives CASSLAPPGQPNEKLFF.

The V call is TRBV19, the J call TRBJ2-5; TRBD2 aligns across 7 bases. This CDR3 contains 16 residues. Per the germline V gene, CDR1 is LNHDA and CDR2 is SQIVND (reference sequence). The junction had 10 bases not matched to a gene; V was cut back by 5 bases and J by 1 base. CDR3 sequence: CASSLSAGIGQETQYF. CDR3 nucleotide sequence: TGTGCCAGTAGTCTTTCAGCGGGGATTGGCCAAGAGACCCAGTACTTC.

About this clone itself: In the same sample, other DNA sequences code for this CDR3. The rearrangement links TRBV20-1 to TRBJ1-1; D not resolved. V was clipped by 1 base and J by 6 bases, with 6 bases between them. The CDR3 consists of 11 residues. CDR1 DFQATT and CDR2 SNEGSKA come from the germline V gene (reference sequence). The chain's CDR3 is CSARGGAEAFF. DNA of the CDR3: TGCAGTGCTAGAGGAGGAGCTGAAGCTTTCTTT.

The rearrangement uses TRBV4-3 and TRBJ2-7, with 7 bases lining up with TRBD2. The CDR3 runs to 15 residues. Germline assignment: CDR1 LGHNA and CDR2 YSLEER. V trimming: 2 bases; J trimming: 6 bases; junction bases outside the gene matches: 10. The CDR3 DNA is TGCGCCAGCAGCCAACGACCGACGGGGGAGGGCGAGCAGTACTTC. It translates to CASSQRPTGEGEQYF.

The chain carries TRBV25-1 and TRBJ1-2, with 8 bases lining up with TRBD1. CDR1 is MGHDK, CDR2 SYGVNS, per germline. This CDR3 is built from 16 residues. V lost 2 bases, J lost 2 bases, and 7 bases stayed unmatched. The CDR3 DNA follows: TGTGCCAGCAGTGAACTGGGACAGGCGGCAAACTATGGCTACACCTTC. It encodes CASSELGQAANYGYTF.